The 14 T cell receptor beta chains below were found in one sample sequenced in a study of response to subunit inactivated influenza vaccine. TCRdb re-analysed the RT-PCR reads in MiXCR, keeping a single row per CDR3 protein. The repertoire holds about 520,000 distinct CDR3 sequences, around 25% seen once, with approximately 2% in the top ten. Material: CD4+ T cells sorted from PBMCs, obtained about 5 days after vaccination. Every receptor here comes from a middle-aged man who received an inactivated influenza vaccine.

The J gene is TRBJ2-1, the V gene TRBV12-3 or TRBV12-4; 10 bases match TRBD2. The CDR3 loop spans 20 amino acids. Germline trimming cut 2 bases from V and 2 bases from J; bases unmatched to any gene: 15. CDR3 sequence reads: CASSLRQLSGRAGAYNEQFF. Here the CDR3 DNA reads TGTGCCAGCAGTTTACGGCAACTCAGCGGGAGGGCCGGTGCCTACAATGAGCAGTTCTTC.

A few counts support this clonotype. At one boundary the junction diverges from the germline segment, which might be a read error. The chain links TRBV7-7 to TRBJ1-2; D may be TRBD1 (5 bases). Germline assignment: CDR1 SSHAT and CDR2 FNYEAQ (reference sequence). This CDR3 is built from 19 residues. In DNA form, the CDR3 reads TGTGCTAGCAGCTTAGCGATCCGGGGCCCCGCCCCCTCTAACTATGGCTACACCTTC. As protein: CASSLAIRGPAPSNYGYTF.

The chain joins TRBV6-2 or TRBV6-3 to TRBJ2-1, with 7 nucleotides matching TRBD2. J was trimmed by 8 bases and V by 7 bases; bases with no gene match: 8. Germline V CDR1 and CDR2: MNHEY, SVGEGT. This CDR3 has 13 amino acids. The CDR3 reads CASTRAGIYEQFF. The CDR3 DNA reads TGTGCCAGCACGAGAGCGGGAATTTATGAGCAGTTCTTC.

Note on this clonotype: Given a much more abundant clone one base away, this may be a read error. V gene TRBV20-1 combines with J gene TRBJ2-1; 7 positions agree with TRBD2. There are 14 residues in the CDR3. Per germline, CDR1 DFQATT and CDR2 SNEGSKA (reference sequence). For the CDR3, the DNA is TGCAGAGCTAGAGATGTCAGCGGGATCAATGAGCAGTTCTTC. The encoded protein is CRARDVSGINEQFF.

There are many counts of this clonotype. V usage is TRBV6-1 and J usage is TRBJ2-6; D might be TRBD1 (6 bases). V lost 6 bases to trimming and J lost 4 bases, with 13 bases between them. Germline CDR1 reads MNHNS; CDR2 reads SASEGT. The CDR3 extends over 15 amino acids. The CDR3 sequence: CASSQGGSGANVLTF. The DNA for the CDR3 is TGTGCCAGCAGCCAAGGGGGTTCAGGGGCCAACGTCCTGACTTTC.

The V gene is TRBV7-2, the J gene TRBJ2-7, with 8 bases fitting TRBD1. V lost 1 base to trimming and J lost 2 bases; unmatched junction nucleotides: 7. The CDR3 has 16 residues. Germline-derived CDR1 and CDR2 are SGHTA and FQGNSA. The CDR3 coding sequence is TGTGCCAGCAGCTTAGAGTTAGGGACAGGCACCTACGAGCAGTACTTC. It specifies CASSLELGTGTYEQYF.

In DNA, the CDR3 is TGTGCCAGCAGTTTCGCGGGGGGAGCCGAGACGCAGTATTTT. Translated: CASSFAGGAETQYF. The chain has TRBV27 and TRBJ2-3; 8 bases agree with TRBD2. In germline, CDR1 is MNHEY, CDR2 SMNVEV (reference sequence). J was trimmed by 9 bases and V by 3 bases; bases with no gene match: 8. This CDR3 has 14 residues.

This clonotype was detected only a few times. The chain links TRBV4-2 to TRBJ2-3; 10 nucleotides agree with TRBD2. V was clipped by 2 bases and J by 2 bases; unmatched bases: 13. This CDR3 is built from 19 residues. CDR1 and CDR2 (germline): LGHNA, YNFKEQ. The chain's CDR3 is CASSQRLAGVTRYTDTQYF. In DNA, the CDR3 is TGTGCCAGCAGCCAACGACTAGCGGGCGTCACAAGGTACACAGATACGCAGTATTTT.

This chain uses TRBV6-1 with TRBJ2-7; TRBD1 agrees at 9 bases. Germline trimming cut 6 bases from V and 3 bases from J; bases unmatched to any gene: 9. Per germline, CDR1 MNHNS and CDR2 SASEGT. The CDR3 runs 15 residues. The CDR3 DNA follows: TGTGCCAGCAGAAGGACAGGGGTCGGGGTCTACGAGCAGTACTTC. Its protein product is CASRRTGVGVYEQYF.

This clonotype was observed a handful of times. The chain couples TRBV29-1 to TRBJ2-7, with TRBD1 identical over 7 bases. Per the germline V gene, CDR1 is SQVTM and CDR2 is ANQGSEA. The CDR3 totals 17 residues. J was trimmed by 2 bases and V by 0 bases; bases with no gene match: 13. CDR3 DNA: TGCAGCGTTGAAGACCCCTCCCCGGACAGGACAGCCTACGAGCAGTACTTC. It codes for CSVEDPSPDRTAYEQYF.

There are a few counts of this clonotype. This chain connects TRBV6-2 or TRBV6-3 to TRBJ2-1; 7 nucleotides agree with TRBD2. The V and J ends lost 8 bases and 4 bases, in that order; junction bases with no gene match: 5. The germline CDR1 and CDR2 sequences are MNHEY and SVGEGT. The CDR3 contains 13 residues. As DNA, the CDR3 is TGTGCCAGCGTTCCCGGGGGGTACAATGAGCAGTTCTTC. Translation gives CASVPGGYNEQFF.

The sample holds a few counts of this clonotype. CDR3 in DNA: TGTGCCAGCAGCCAAGTAATGTTGAACACTGAAGCTTTCTTT. Amino acids: CASSQVMLNTEAFF. This rearrangement joins TRBV3-1 to TRBJ1-1, with D uncertain. Germline CDR1 LGHDT, CDR2 YNNKEL (reference sequence). V gave up 1 base and J gave up 0 bases, with 6 bases separating them. This CDR3 is 14 amino acids long.

This chain connects TRBV4-2 to TRBJ2-3; the D gene is possibly TRBD1 (5 bases). Between the trimmed V and J ends, which lost 4 bases and 5 bases, there was a span of 19 bases. Germline CDR1 LGHNA, CDR2 YNFKEQ. The CDR3 is 16 residues long. The CDR3 reads CASSRGNRPQQDTQYF. Here the CDR3 DNA reads TGTGCCAGCAGCCGCGGCAACAGGCCCCAGCAAGATACGCAGTATTTT.

The V call is TRBV5-1, the J call TRBJ2-7, with TRBD1 identical over 10 bases. V lost 4 bases to trimming and J lost 2 bases; unmatched junction nucleotides: 6. Germline V CDR1 and CDR2: SGHRS, YFSETQ. The CDR3 is 15 residues long. The CDR3 is CASSPGQGSPYEQYF. The DNA of the CDR3 is TGCGCCAGCAGCCCGGGACAGGGGTCCCCCTACGAGCAGTACTTC. The complete variable domain, with remaining parts taken from reference TRBV5-1 and TRBJ2-7, reads KAGVTQTPRYLIKTRGQQVTLSCSPISGHRSVSWYQQTPGQGLQFLFEYFSETQRNKGNFPGRFSGRQFSNSRSEMNVSTLELGDSALYLCASSPGQGSPYEQYFGPGTRLTVT.